This entry lists 20 T cell receptor beta chains sequenced from one sample in a study of memory CD4+ T cells and cytomegalovirus serostatus. Single viable CD3+CD4+CD8-CD45RO+ cells were sorted as the memory CD4+ T cells. This table comes from immunoSEQ multiplex PCR, and its TCRdb copy is limited to in-frame clones, with some not included. The repertoire includes approximately 46,000 clones, around 80% of them detected once, and about 1.1% sits in the top ten. The material sequenced was memory CD4+ T cells from blood. The receptors stem from an adult in good health and CMV-seronegative.

The CDR3, as DNA: TGTGCCAGCAGCTCCGTCCTAGCCAACTCCTACAATGAGCAGTTCTTC. Translation: CASSSVLANSYNEQFF. V usage is TRBV7-6 and J usage is TRBJ2-1; tentative D call: TRBD2 (5 bases). The V gene lost 4 bases and the J gene lost 0 bases, with 13 bases spanning the gap. Germline CDR1 is SGHVS and CDR2 is FNYEAQ. CDR3 size: 16 residues.

The chain carries TRBV7-8 and TRBJ2-1; 7 bases agree with TRBD2. The CDR3 extends over 16 amino acids. Trimming took 0 bases from V and 5 from J; bases not matched to a gene: 7. Per the germline V gene, CDR1 is SGHVS and CDR2 is FQNEAQ. The CDR3 DNA follows: TGTGCCAGCAGCTTAGCTGCGGGAGACAGCAACAATGAGCAGTTCTTC. It specifies CASSLAAGDSNNEQFF.

This chain uses TRBV7-2 with TRBJ1-2, with D possibly TRBD1 on 5 matching bases. Germline assignment: CDR1 SGHTA and CDR2 FQGNSA. This CDR3 contains 13 residues. The germline V and J ends were trimmed by 3 bases and 5 bases, with 10 bases remaining between them. CDR3 residues: CASSFGTSYGYTF. The DNA of the CDR3 is TGTGCCAGCAGCTTTGGGACTAGTTATGGCTACACCTTC. Full variable domain (rest looked up from reference TRBV7-2 and TRBJ1-2): GAGVSQSPSNKVTEKGKDVELRCDPISGHTALYWYRQSLGQGLEFLIYFQGNSAPDKSGLPSDRFSAERTGGSVSTLTIQRTQQEDSAVYLCASSFGTSYGYTFGSGTRLTVV.

The chain recombines TRBV7-2 with TRBJ1-2; 10 nucleotides match TRBD1. The CDR3 covers 15 residues. The germline gives CDR1 SGHTA, CDR2 FQGNSA. Unmatched junction bases numbered 5, after V lost 1 base and J lost 6 bases. In DNA, the CDR3 is TGTGCCAGCAGCTTAGGGCGACAGGGGGCGGATGGCTACACCTTC. It is translated as CASSLGRQGADGYTF.

This chain joins TRBV7-9 and TRBJ2-5; the match to TRBD1 covers 10 bases. With 1 base clipped from V and 3 bases from J, the junction kept 2 bases outside the gene matches. In germline, CDR1 is SEHNR, CDR2 FQNEAQ (reference sequence). The CDR3 spans 15 residues. CDR3 sequence reads: CASSLGTGGEETQYF. CDR3 DNA sequence: TGTGCCAGCAGCTTAGGGACAGGGGGTGAAGAGACCCAGTACTTC.

The genes are TRBV2 and TRBJ1-1; D may be TRBD1 (5 bases). Germline assignment: CDR1 SNHLY and CDR2 FYNNEI. Trimming removed 7 bases from V and 0 bases from J, with 9 bases in between. The CDR3 consists of 13 residues. CDR3 DNA: TGTGCCAGCAAAGGGGTTCTGAACACTGAAGCTTTCTTT. It codes for CASKGVLNTEAFF.

This clone has a handful of counts. J is TRBJ1-5 and V is TRBV15; 11 bases line up with TRBD1. The CDR3 extends over 13 amino acids. V lost 9 bases to trimming and J lost 6 bases; unmatched junction nucleotides: 4. Per germline, CDR1 LNHNV and CDR2 YYDKDF (reference sequence). CDR3 residues: CATGQGVGQPQHF. The CDR3 region has the DNA TGTGCCACGGGACAGGGGGTAGGTCAGCCCCAGCATTTT.

Remarks on this clone: At one end the junction does not follow the germline gene, possibly because of a read error. Other nucleotide sequences from this sample produce the same CDR3. The chain combines TRBV5-6 with TRBJ1-2, with TRBD1 matching 7 bases. This CDR3 is built from 13 residues. Per germline, CDR1 SGHDT and CDR2 YYEEEE. This CDR3 is CASSHRGNYGYTF. The CDR3 nucleotides are TGTGCCAGCAGCCACAGGGGAAACTACGGCTACACCTTC.

The chain recombines TRBV5-8 with TRBJ1-6; D is unclear. CDR1 and CDR2 (germline): SGHTS, YDEGEE. V gave up 4 bases and J gave up 2 bases, with 10 bases separating them. CDR3 length equals 15 residues. The CDR3 loop reads CASSPDGPYNSPLHF. In DNA form, the CDR3 reads TGTGCCAGCAGCCCGGACGGGCCCTATAATTCACCCCTCCACTTT.

The chain links TRBV19 to TRBJ2-2, with TRBD1 matching 7 bases. Per the germline V gene, CDR1 is LNHDA and CDR2 is SQIVND (reference sequence). After removal of 2 bases from V and 5 bases from J, the junction contained 5 bases not matched to a gene. The CDR3 consists of 15 residues. In nucleotides, the CDR3 is TGTGCCAGTAGTATAACTCAGGGGGTAACCGGGGAGCTGTTTTTT. Translating it yields CASSITQGVTGELFF.

The CDR3 DNA follows: TGTGCCAGCAGCTTCGCAGGGAGTAGGTCCAAAAACATTCAGTACTTC. Its translation: CASSFAGSRSKNIQYF. The chain joins TRBV5-6 to TRBJ2-4; D may match TRBD1 or TRBD2 (5 bases each). V was trimmed by 2 bases and J by 2 bases, leaving 14 bases between them. The length of the CDR3 is 16 residues. CDR1 is SGHDT and CDR2 is YYEEEE in the germline V gene.

This clone came up a few times. The chain employs TRBV2 and TRBJ2-7; TRBD1 matches at 7 bases. Germline trimming cut 1 base from V and 0 bases from J; bases unmatched to any gene: 9. The CDR3 extends over 17 amino acids. Germline CDR1 is SNHLY and CDR2 is FYNNEI. DNA of the CDR3: TGTGCCAGCAGTGAAGACATCCCGGGACAGCTCTCCTACGAGCAGTACTTC. Translated: CASSEDIPGQLSYEQYF.

The chain carries TRBV19 and TRBJ2-1, with TRBD2 identical over 12 bases. Germline lookup yields CDR1 LNHDA and CDR2 SQIVND (reference sequence). Germline trimming cut 6 bases from V and 6 bases from J; bases unmatched to any gene: 6. The CDR3 is 15 amino acids. The chain's CDR3 is CASRNLAGGFNEQFF. CDR3 in DNA: TGTGCCAGTAGGAACCTAGCGGGAGGGTTCAATGAGCAGTTCTTC.

V is TRBV27 and J is TRBJ1-1, with D unclear. The germline V gene has CDR1 MNHEY and CDR2 SMNVEV (reference sequence). The CDR3 extends over 11 amino acids. Trimming left V 6 bases short and J 5 bases short, with 7 bases between. As DNA, the CDR3 is TGTGCCAGCAGGCGGAGAACTGAAGCTTTCTTT. Residues: CASRRRTEAFF.

This clone occurred a few times. The chain employs TRBV29-1 and TRBJ2-2; no clear D. The CDR3 spans 11 residues. The ends were cut back, 6 bases at V and 4 bases at J, with 6 bases in the middle. Germline CDR1 SQVTM, CDR2 ANQGSEA. CDR3 loop: CSVGTTGELFF. CDR3 DNA sequence: TGCAGCGTGGGTACCACCGGGGAGCTGTTTTTT.

The CDR3 DNA sequence: TGTGCCAGCAGTTTATCAGGGGTCGGGACAGGGAACTATGGCTACACCTTC. This encodes CASSLSGVGTGNYGYTF. The chain employs TRBV27 and TRBJ1-2, with TRBD1 matching 9 bases. This CDR3 spans 17 amino acids. V was clipped by 0 bases and J by 2 bases; unmatched bases: 7. Per germline, CDR1 MNHEY and CDR2 SMNVEV (reference sequence).

The chain is built from TRBV11-3 and TRBJ2-5; 8 bases line up with TRBD2. The CDR3 is 16 residues long. The J segment lost 5 bases and the V segment lost 3 bases, leaving 11 bases of the junction unmatched. In germline, CDR1 is SGHNT, CDR2 YENEEA. The CDR3 coding sequence is TGTGCCAGCAGCTTCGGACTAGCACAATTTGTGGAGACCCAGTACTTC. It yields the protein CASSFGLAQFVETQYF.

This chain links TRBV18 with TRBJ1-2; D gene ambiguous. V was trimmed by 2 bases and J by 4 bases, leaving 17 bases between them. The germline CDR1 and CDR2 sequences are KGHSH and LQKENI. The CDR3 totals 16 residues. CDR3 amino acids: CASSPAPAAVGYGYTF. The CDR3 coding sequence is TGTGCCAGCTCACCAGCCCCGGCAGCCGTTGGCTATGGCTACACCTTC.

Only one count was recorded for this clone. The rearrangement uses TRBV5-1 and TRBJ1-2; the D is unclear. CDR1 and CDR2 (germline): SGHRS, YFSETQ. V lost 4 bases to trimming and J lost 4 bases, with 14 bases between them. The CDR3 has 14 residues. CDR3 sequence reads: CASSPSGEVYGYTF. CDR3 in DNA: TGCGCCAGCAGCCCCTCCGGGGAGGTCTATGGCTACACCTTC.

V usage is TRBV5-1 and J usage is TRBJ2-6, with 8 bases lining up with TRBD1. The CDR3 is 17 residues long. V gave up 1 base and J gave up 3 bases; unmatched junction bases: 6. CDR1 and CDR2 (germline): SGHRS, YFSETQ. The CDR3 region has the DNA TGCGCCAGCAGCTTGCGTCAGGGGGCAGGTGGGGCCAACGTCCTGACTTTC. Amino acids: CASSLRQGAGGANVLTF.